The 30 T cell receptor beta chains reported below all come from one sample, sequenced in a study of regulatory T cells in long-lasting Graves disease. With iRepertoire HTBI primers and Arm-PCR of CDR3 regions, TCR beta libraries were built. TCRdb reanalysed the multiplex PCR reads using MiXCR and keeps one entry per CDR3 protein. Of 440,000 or so distinct CDR3 sequences in the sample, just under 15% were seen once. Time point described: newly diagnosed GD, antithyroid drugs for less than 3 months. RNA extracted from PBMCs served as the sequencing template. The sample was also linked to a second study, of T cells in Graves' hyperthyroidism and ophthalmopathy.

The starting material was peripheral blood mononuclear cells (PBMCs), obtained at new diagnosis, from a patient treated with antithyroid drugs. The source of these receptors is a woman in her 30s with Graves disease.

J is TRBJ2-6 and V is TRBV27; TRBD1 is a possible D gene (6 bases). V was shortened by 5 bases and J by 0 bases, with 14 bases between the two germline ends. Looked up from germline, CDR1 is MNHEY and CDR2 is SMNVEV (reference sequence). This CDR3 has 17 residues. The CDR3 here is CASSPRGLTSGANVLTF. In DNA, the CDR3 is TGTGCCAGCAGTCCCAGGGGCCTTACCTCTGGGGCCAACGTCCTGACTTTC. The full variable domain, with the rest looked up from reference TRBV27 and TRBJ2-6, is EAQVTQNPRYLITVTGKKLTVTCSQNMNHEYMSWYRQDPGLGLRQIYYSMNVEVTDKGDVPEGYKVSRKEKRNFPLILESPSPNQTSLYFCASSPRGLTSGANVLTFGAGSRLTVL.

This sequence joins TRBV6-9 and TRBJ2-7; TRBD2 might be the D (6 bases). The CDR3 extends over 20 amino acids. V lost 3 bases and J 3 bases, leaving 30 bases between the germline ends. Germline lookup yields CDR1 MNHGY and CDR2 SVAAGI. The chain's CDR3 is CASSYPKSRTYRGTVYEQYF. In DNA, the CDR3 is TGTGCCAGCAGTTACCCGAAATCGAGAACGTACCGGGGGACCGTCTACGAGCAGTACTTC.

This clonotype appeared a few times. The chain has TRBV4-1 and TRBJ1-2; TRBD1 aligns across 9 bases. V lost 3 bases, J lost 4 bases, and 12 bases stayed unmatched. The length of the CDR3 is 17 residues. Germline-derived CDR1 and CDR2 are MGHRA and YSYEKL. The CDR3 sequence is CASSHAGRDREGYGYTF. The CDR3 nucleotides read TGCGCCAGCAGCCATGCCGGACGGGACAGGGAGGGCTATGGCTACACCTTC.

The sample holds many counts of this clonotype. The chain uses TRBV28 and TRBJ2-1; 7 nucleotides line up with TRBD2. The CDR3 extends over 21 amino acids. Per germline, CDR1 MDHEN and CDR2 SYDVKM. The trim removed 7 bases at V and 0 bases at J, leaving 24 bases unmatched. CDR3 DNA sequence: TGTGCCAGCACCCTAGTGGGGGGGTTTCGGCGTCCGATGAGCTCCTACAATGAGCAGTTCTTC. Amino acid sequence: CASTLVGGFRRPMSSYNEQFF.

This clonotype appeared many times. The chain couples TRBV11-3 to TRBJ2-3, with 7 bases aligning to TRBD2. This CDR3 has 14 amino acids. The J segment lost 0 bases and the V segment lost 5 bases, leaving 2 bases of the junction unmatched. Germline V lookup: CDR1 SGHNT, CDR2 YENEEA. The CDR3 sequence is CASSHGRSTDTQYF. The DNA of the CDR3 is TGTGCCAGCAGCCACGGGAGGAGCACAGATACGCAGTATTTT.

Notes on this clonotype: This may come from a read error, since a much larger clone is one base off. The chain has TRBV24-1 and TRBJ1-1; D is unclear. V was clipped by 9 bases and J by 4 bases, with 14 bases between them. Germline V gene lookup returns CDR1 KGHDR and CDR2 SFDVKD. CDR3 size: 13 residues. The CDR3 protein is CATRGAGSTEAFF. The CDR3 DNA follows: TGTGCCACCCGAGGTGCGGGAAGCACTGAAGCTTTCTTT.

There are many counts of this clonotype. The chain joins TRBV13 to TRBJ2-7, with D possibly matching TRBD2 (5 bases). CDR3 size: 15 residues. The V gene lost 5 bases and the J gene lost 1 base, with 15 bases spanning the gap. CDR1 is PRHDT, CDR2 FYEKMQ, per germline (reference sequence). CDR3 in amino acids: CASSSDRSVSYEQYF. In nucleotides, the CDR3 is TGTGCCAGCAGCAGCGACCGTAGCGTATCCTACGAGCAGTACTTC.

This clonotype was observed at least ten times. The chain employs TRBV12-3 or TRBV12-4 and TRBJ1-2, with D tentatively TRBD1 (6 bases). CDR3 length: 14 residues. The V end was cut by 3 bases, the J end by 0 bases, with 8 bases between. The CDR3 nucleotides are TGTGCCAGCAGTTTTCGACAGGCTAACTATGGCTACACCTTC. It yields the protein CASSFRQANYGYTF.

Ten or more counts support this clonotype. The rearrangement links TRBV20-1 to TRBJ2-7; D possibly matches TRBD1 or TRBD2 (5 bases each). Germline V lookup: CDR1 DFQATT, CDR2 SNEGSKA (reference sequence). Trimming removed 0 bases from V and 2 bases from J, with 14 bases in between. CDR3 size: 15 residues. The CDR3 bases are TGCAGTGCTAGAGACTACCGGGACCCGGCCTACGAGCAGTACTTC. Translated: CSARDYRDPAYEQYF.

The rearrangement links TRBV5-1 to TRBJ2-3, with no clear D. V shed 2 bases and J shed 2 bases, with 6 bases lying between them. This CDR3 is 13 amino acids long. Germline assignment: CDR1 SGHRS and CDR2 YFSETQ. The CDR3 DNA reads as TGCGCCAGCAGCTTACAAAACACAGATACGCAGTATTTT. It specifies CASSLQNTDTQYF.

This clonotype was counted many times. The genes are TRBV11-2 and TRBJ2-1; D is ambiguous. Trimming took off 0 bases at V and 9 bases at J, with 12 bases between the two ends. Germline assignment: CDR1 SGHAT and CDR2 FQNNGV. The length of the CDR3 is 14 residues. The CDR3 here is CASSLDQTLGEQFF. The CDR3 DNA is TGTGCCAGCAGCTTAGATCAGACGCTCGGTGAGCAGTTCTTC.

The chain links TRBV19 to TRBJ2-3; 10 bases agree with TRBD2. This CDR3 region has 16 residues. Germline CDR1 and CDR2: LNHDA and SQIVND (reference sequence). V lost 5 bases and J lost 1; bases outside the gene matches: 6. The DNA for the CDR3 is TGTGCCAGTAGTCCACGGACTAGCGGAGGCACAGATACGCAGTATTTT. Protein product: CASSPRTSGGTDTQYF.

About this clonotype: With a much larger clone just one base away, this may be a read error. The chain uses TRBV7-9 and TRBJ2-1; TRBD2 matches 8 bases. The germline gives CDR1 SEHNR, CDR2 FQNEAQ (reference sequence). The V and J ends lost 4 bases and 15 bases, in that order; junction bases with no gene match: 14. The CDR3 is 14 residues long. The DNA of the CDR3 is TGTGCCAGCAGCTCCCGACTAACGGGAGGGCCACTGTTCTTC. Translation gives CASSSRLTGGPLFF.

This clonotype has ten or more counts. The chain recombines TRBV18 with TRBJ1-2; TRBD1 matches at 11 bases. The CDR3 sequence is 17 residues long. The germline V gene encodes CDR1 KGHSH and CDR2 LQKENI. V was pared by 2 bases and J by 0 bases, with 5 bases of the junction left unmatched. The DNA of the CDR3 is TGTGCCAGCTCACCATTAGGACAGGGGGCGACTAACTATGGCTACACCTTC. It translates to CASSPLGQGATNYGYTF.

This clonotype appeared many times. This chain links TRBV20-1 with TRBJ1-6; D is uncertain. Germline values: CDR1 DFQATT, CDR2 SNEGSKA (reference sequence). V lost 3 bases and J lost 14, with 17 bases in between. The CDR3 sequence is 13 residues long. The CDR3 nucleotides read TGCAGTGCTAGGTTAACCTATAATTCGGCCCTCCACTTT. Its protein product is CSARLTYNSALHF.

This clonotype was observed at least ten times. This sequence joins TRBV11-2 and TRBJ2-7; D might be TRBD1 (6 bases). Trimming pared 5 bases from V and 2 bases from J, leaving 13 bases between. The V gene's germline CDR1 is SGHAT and CDR2 FQNNGV. The CDR3 runs to 14 residues. The CDR3 region is CASSRWDTTYEQYF. CDR3 coding DNA: TGTGCCAGCAGCCGCTGGGACACGACCTACGAGCAGTACTTC.

This clonotype was seen a few times. The chain couples TRBV7-9 to TRBJ2-2; no clear D gene. This CDR3 spans 14 amino acids. Deletions cut 4 bases from V and 0 bases from J, with 6 bases between. The V gene's germline CDR1 is SEHNR and CDR2 FQNEAQ (reference sequence). The CDR3 spells CASSYDSNTGELFF. The CDR3 DNA reads as TGTGCCAGCAGCTATGACTCGAACACCGGGGAGCTGTTTTTT.

The chain links TRBV19 to TRBJ1-5; unclear D gene. The CDR3 sequence is 15 residues long. CDR1 and CDR2 (germline): LNHDA, SQIVND (reference sequence). V was pared by 3 bases and J by 3 bases, with 12 bases between. CDR3 sequence: CASSMLGSFNQPQHF. In DNA form, the CDR3 reads TGTGCCAGTAGTATGTTGGGCAGCTTCAATCAGCCCCAGCATTTT. Drawing the rest from reference TRBV19 and TRBJ1-5, the complete variable domain is DGGITQSPKYLFRKEGQNVTLSCEQNLNHDAMYWYRQDPGQGLRLIYYSQIVNDFQKGDIAEGYSVSREKKESFPLTVTSAQKNPTAFYLCASSMLGSFNQPQHFGDGTRLSIL.

Comments on this clonotype: This may be a read error, as it is one base from a much larger clone. The chain couples TRBV12-3 or TRBV12-4 to TRBJ2-7; either TRBD1 or TRBD2 may supply D (5 bases each). The CDR3 runs 15 residues. Here the CDR3 reads CANSLSIGASYEQYF. For the CDR3, the DNA is TGTGCCAACAGTTTATCTATCGGGGCGTCCTACGAGCAGTACTTC.

The chain has TRBV10-1 and TRBJ2-7, with TRBD2 matching over 12 bases. The CDR3 has 14 amino acids. V lost 10 bases, J lost 3 bases, and 7 bases stayed unmatched. Germline V gives CDR1 WNHNN, CDR2 SYGVQD (reference sequence). CDR3 amino acids: CAKTSGSVGYEQYF. CDR3 coding DNA: TGCGCCAAGACTAGCGGGAGCGTTGGCTACGAGCAGTACTTC.

On this clonotype itself: A much larger clonotype is one base distant, so this may be a read error. This chain links TRBV28 with TRBJ1-5, with unresolved D. The V end was cut by 4 bases, the J end by 9 bases, with 19 bases between. The CDR3 extends over 15 amino acids. Germline V lookup: CDR1 MDHEN, CDR2 SYDVKM. CDR3 bases: TGTGCCAGCAGTTCGTCGAGGGCGCTACGCGGGCCCCAGCATTTT. It translates to CASSSSRALRGPQHF. The entire variable domain, with the rest obtained from reference TRBV28 and TRBJ1-5, is as follows: DVKVTQSSRYLVKRTGEKVFLECVQDMDHENMFWYRQDPGLGLRLIYFSYDVKMKEKGDIPEGYSVSREKKERFSLILESASTNQTSMYLCASSSSRALRGPQHFGDGTRLSIL.

The J gene is TRBJ2-5, the V gene TRBV5-1; TRBD1 aligns across 11 bases. The germline gives CDR1 SGHRS, CDR2 YFSETQ. The length of the CDR3 is 15 residues. Unmatched junction bases numbered 2, after V lost 3 bases and J lost 1 base. Here the CDR3 reads CASSSGTGGQETQYF. CDR3 DNA sequence: TGCGCCAGCAGCTCCGGGACAGGGGGCCAAGAGACCCAGTACTTC.

This clonotype was counted ten times or more. J is TRBJ1-1 and V is TRBV2; D gene unclear. Germline V gene sequence: CDR1 SNHLY, CDR2 FYNNEI. V was clipped by 3 bases and J by 6 bases, with 20 bases between them. The CDR3 loop spans 16 amino acids. In DNA form, the CDR3 reads TGTGCCAGCAGTGACCTAATGGAAGCAGGAGTTTCTGAAGCTTTCTTT. Its translation: CASSDLMEAGVSEAFF. Complete variable domain (other parts from reference TRBV2 and TRBJ1-1): EPEVTQTPSHQVTQMGQEVILRCVPISNHLYFYWYRQILGQKVEFLVSFYNNEISEKSEIFDDQFSVERPDGSNFTLKIRSTKLEDSAMYFCASSDLMEAGVSEAFFGQGTRLTVV.

This sequence joins TRBV6-1 and TRBJ2-1, with D perhaps TRBD1 or TRBD2 (6 bases each). Germline assignment: CDR1 MNHNS and CDR2 SASEGT. V was pared by 5 bases and J by 7 bases, with 15 bases between. CDR3 length: 14 amino acids. The DNA of the CDR3 is TGTGCCAGCAGTAATAGGGGGGCAAAAAATGAGCAGTTCTTC. It translates to CASSNRGAKNEQFF.

The chain carries TRBV5-6 and TRBJ2-5; D might be TRBD2 (7 bases). The CDR3 consists of 16 residues. Trimming left V 4 bases short and J 3 bases short, with 19 bases between. Germline CDR1 and CDR2: SGHDT and YYEEEE. The CDR3 nucleotides read TGTGCCAGCAGCGGGATGGGGGCGGGAGAAGAAGAGACCCAGTACTTC. Protein: CASSGMGAGEEETQYF. Filled out from reference TRBV5-6 and TRBJ2-5, the complete variable domain reads DAGVTQSPTHLIKTRGQQVTLRCSPKSGHDTVSWYQQALGQGPQFIFQYYEEEERQRGNFPDRFSGHQFPNYSSELNVNALLLGDSALYLCASSGMGAGEEETQYFGPGTRLLVL.

Ten or more counts support this clonotype. The rearrangement joins TRBV20-1 to TRBJ1-5, with no clear D. This CDR3 comprises 12 residues. Trimming removed 2 bases at V and 4 bases at J, with 6 bases between. CDR1 DFQATT and CDR2 SNEGSKA come from the germline V gene (reference sequence). The CDR3 bases are TGCAGTGCTAGACTTCCTAATCAGCCCCAGCATTTT. Its protein product is CSARLPNQPQHF.

This clonotype was counted at least ten times. This sequence joins TRBV28 and TRBJ2-2, with a possible D match to TRBD2 (6 bases). V was cut by 7 bases and J by 0 bases, with 12 bases left in between. Germline V gives CDR1 MDHEN, CDR2 SYDVKM. There are 15 residues in the CDR3. CDR3: CASISRGTNTGELFF. The CDR3 DNA sequence: TGTGCCAGCATCTCCCGGGGGACGAACACCGGGGAGCTGTTTTTT.

This clonotype was found many times. The chain has TRBV7-9 and TRBJ2-5, with TRBD1 matching over 8 bases. There are 15 residues in the CDR3. The V segment lost 6 bases and the J segment 4 bases; nucleotides outside the gene matches: 10. In germline, CDR1 is SEHNR, CDR2 FQNEAQ (reference sequence). DNA for the CDR3: TGTGCCAGCAGTTCTCGGACAGGGCGAGGAGAGACCCAGTACTTC. Amino acids: CASSSRTGRGETQYF. The full variable domain, in which reference TRBV7-9 and TRBJ2-5 provide the parts outside the CDR3, is DTGVSQNPRHKITKRGQNVTFRCDPISEHNRLYWYRQTLGQGPEFLTYFQNEAQLEKSRLLSDRFSAERPKGSFSTLEIQRTEQGDSAMYLCASSSRTGRGETQYFGPGTRLLVL.

There are many counts of this clonotype. This sequence joins TRBV27 and TRBJ2-5, with D possibly matching TRBD1 (6 bases). The germline gives CDR1 MNHEY, CDR2 SMNVEV (reference sequence). Trimming cost V 5 bases and J 6 bases, with 16 bases left between them. The CDR3 extends over 14 amino acids. CDR3 nucleotides: TGTGCCAGCAGTCCAGGGGTGGGGATGAAGACCCAGTACTTC. This sequence encodes CASSPGVGMKTQYF.

CDR3 DNA sequence: TGCGCCAGCAGCTCGGAGACTAGCGGGAGGGGAAACACCGGGGAGCTGTTTTTT. This translates into CASSSETSGRGNTGELFF. V is TRBV5-1 and J is TRBJ2-2, with 14 bases fitting TRBD2. CDR3 length equals 18 residues. V gave up 3 bases and J gave up 2 bases; unmatched junction bases: 6. The V gene's germline CDR1 is SGHRS and CDR2 YFSETQ.